Listed below are T cell receptor beta chains from one sample, sequenced in a study of technical replicates of blood from a handful of donors. The repertoire was sequenced with immunoSEQ multiplex PCR; TCRdb's copy has only in-frame clones and lacks some. The sample holds approximately 88,000 clones; about 97% are singletons and the top ten take approximately 0.32%. Sequences were obtained from T cells isolated from PBMCs. These receptors were obtained from a human donor in good health. Both conserved end residues are part of each CDR3. D genes are given only for firm matches. Size tells how often a clone was seen (once, few, many) or the class of an expanded clone, and some rows leave it out.

clone size,D gene,J gene,V gene,CDR3 protein,CDR3 DNA
.,.,TRBJ2-7,TRBV5-5,CASSLSSEQYF,TGTGCCAGCAGCCTGTCGTCCGAGCAGTACTTC
.,.,TRBJ1-2,TRBV21-1,CASLFPGQDYYGYTF,TGTGCCAGCCTTTTTCCGGGACAGGACTACTATGGCTACACCTTC
.,.,TRBJ2-7,TRBV4-2,CASSQVIDRGGLPYEQYF,TGTGCCAGCAGCCAAGTTATCGACCGTGGCGGACTCCCCTACGAGCAGTACTTC
.,TRBD1,TRBJ1-1,TRBV11-2,CASSLDRQGAFF,TGTGCCAGCAGCTTAGATCGACAGGGGGCTTTCTTT
.,TRBD2,TRBJ2-7,TRBV7-2,CASSIQLAGVTEQYF,TGTGCCAGCAGCATCCAACTAGCGGGAGTTACCGAGCAGTACTTC
.,.,TRBJ1-1,TRBV28,CASRSQGYTEAFF,TGTGCCAGCAGGTCGCAGGGTTACACTGAAGCTTTCTTT
.,TRBD2,TRBJ2-5,TRBV28,CASSPALAGRETQYF,TGTGCCAGCAGCCCGGCGCTAGCGGGAAGGGAGACCCAGTACTTC
.,.,TRBJ2-1,TRBV20-1,CSAPLYNEQFF,TGCAGTGCTCCCCTGTACAATGAGCAGTTCTTC
.,.,TRBJ2-3,TRBV28,CASSLSVLVGMTSTDTQYF,TGTGCCAGCAGTTTAAGTGTACTAGTGGGAATGACTAGCACAGATACGCAGTATTTT
.,.,TRBJ2-1,TRBV7-9,CASSRTTVLLSYNEQFF,TGTGCCAGCAGCCGGACAACGGTGTTACTCTCCTACAATGAGCAGTTCTTC
once,TRBD1,TRBJ1-5,TRBV19,CASHRDRVGNQPQHF,TGTGCCAGTCACCGGGACAGGGTAGGGAATCAGCCCCAGCATTTT
.,TRBD1,TRBJ1-2,TRBV7-8,CASSPYQAGQGRKDGYTF,TGTGCCAGCAGCCCCTATCAGGCCGGACAGGGGAGGAAGGATGGCTACACCTTC
.,TRBD1,TRBJ2-2,TRBV7-8,CASSRDRRNTGELFF,TGTGCCAGCAGCCGGGACAGGCGAAACACCGGGGAGCTGTTTTTT
.,TRBD1,TRBJ1-4,TRBV9,CASSVDVYGTAAEKLFF,TGTGCCAGCAGCGTAGATGTGTATGGGACAGCAGCAGAAAAACTGTTTTTT
.,TRBD2,TRBJ2-2,TRBV4-1,CATKLAGGSIGELFF,TGCGCCACCAAACTAGCGGGAGGGTCCATCGGGGAGCTGTTTTTT